This T cell receptor (beta chain) originates from a study of shared clonotypes between healthy human individuals. On the study more broadly: Per donor, CD8 memory used one plate, CD8 naive used two, CD4 memory used three and CD4 naive used three.

Study-level findings and limits: In this cohort, only blood was sampled, and tissue repertoires likely differ. Rarefaction gave evidence that sorted-subset sequencing remained incomplete despite large depth. About 4.5% of naive CD4 clonotypes were common to several donors.

This CDR3 is built from 15 residues. Germline values: CDR1 LNHDA, CDR2 SQIVND (reference sequence). J was trimmed by 5 bases and V by 3 bases; bases with no gene match: 6. Points on this clone: Its antigen remains unidentified.

Assay: immunoSEQ multiplex PCR; the TCRdb copy retains only in-frame clones and omits some. The sample records just under 95,000 clones, 60% to 70% being singletons. The specimen was memory CD8+ T cells sorted from blood. Subset denoted: CD45RO+ cells pooled with CCR7-negative TemRA cells. This TCR came from a man aged 25 to 45 in good health. This chain uses TRBV19 with TRBJ1-1; 10 positions match TRBD1. This chain's CDR3 is CASSIGDRGLTEAFF. The DNA for the CDR3 is TGTGCCAGTAGTATCGGGGACAGGGGACTAACTGAAGCTTTCTTT.